These 25 T cell receptor beta chains were sequenced from one sample in a study of blood T cell repertoires in COVID-19. Assay: immunoSEQ multiplex PCR; the TCRdb copy retains only in-frame clones and omits some. The repertoire has about 480,000 clones, roughly 91% of them found once; the top ten carry roughly 4.3%. Material: peripheral blood. All receptors come from a woman aged 25 to 39 with acute or convalescent COVID-19.

The chain is built from TRBV19 and TRBJ1-2; D is uncertain. The CDR3 extends over 15 amino acids. V lost 3 bases and J 0 bases, leaving 11 bases between the germline ends. CDR1 and CDR2 from the germline V gene are LNHDA and SQIVND (reference sequence). The chain's CDR3 is CASSITWQTNYGYTF. The CDR3 region has the DNA TGTGCCAGTAGTATTACATGGCAAACTAACTATGGCTACACCTTC.

V and J are TRBV3-1 (or the pseudogene TRBV3-2) and TRBJ2-3; 8 nucleotides match TRBD2. The CDR3 is 23 residues long. Germline CDR1 reads LGHDT; CDR2 reads YNNKEL (reference sequence). The V segment lost 5 bases and the J segment 1 base; nucleotides outside the gene matches: 29. The CDR3 is CASSSDAPFDLRGDPGGTDTQYF. The CDR3, as DNA: TGTGCCAGCAGCTCCGACGCCCCCTTCGACCTGCGGGGGGACCCAGGGGGCACAGATACGCAGTATTTT.

The J gene is TRBJ1-1, the V gene TRBV30; D is ambiguous. Trimming pared 0 bases from V and 0 bases from J, leaving 8 bases between. This CDR3 region has 14 residues. Per germline, CDR1 GTSNPN and CDR2 SVGIG (reference sequence). The DNA for the CDR3 is TGTGCCTGGAGTGTTAGGAGACTGAACACTGAAGCTTTCTTT. Amino acids: CAWSVRRLNTEAFF.

The rearrangement links TRBV24-1 to TRBJ2-7, with 10 bases fitting TRBD1. The V and J ends lost 7 bases and 3 bases, in that order; junction bases with no gene match: 8. The CDR3 contains 15 residues. The germline gives CDR1 KGHDR, CDR2 SFDVKD. CDR3 in DNA: TGTGCCACCAGCCCCCGAGGACAGGGGGACTACGAGCAGTACTTC. Its protein is CATSPRGQGDYEQYF.

This chain connects TRBV5-1 to TRBJ2-5, with a weak D call TRBD2 (6 bases). Trimming took 4 bases from V and 3 from J, leaving 19 bases between them. Germline V gene data show CDR1 as SGHRS and CDR2 as YFSETQ. The CDR3 runs to 16 residues. CDR3 coding DNA: TGCGCCAGCAGCCCATATACTCGACCGGGGGAAGAGACCCAGTACTTC. Translation gives CASSPYTRPGEETQYF. Variable domain in full (rest from reference TRBV5-1 and TRBJ2-5): KAGVTQTPRYLIKTRGQQVTLSCSPISGHRSVSWYQQTPGQGLQFLFEYFSETQRNKGNFPGRFSGRQFSNSRSEMNVSTLELGDSALYLCASSPYTRPGEETQYFGPGTRLLVL.

The chain carries TRBV21-1 and TRBJ2-7; the table's D call, TRBD1, has no DNA check behind it. TRBV21-1 is deemed a pseudogene. The CDR3 sequence is 17 residues long. The CDR3 nucleotides are TGTGCCAGCAGCAAAGGGGGCCAGCCGACGAACGGTCCCGAGCAGTACTTC. Amino acid sequence: CASSKGGQPTNGPEQYF.

The V and J genes are TRBV29-1 and TRBJ1-1; D remains unclear. The CDR3 is 14 amino acids. Trimming took 4 bases from V and 8 from J, leaving 20 bases between them. Germline V CDR1 and CDR2: SQVTM, ANQGSEA. The CDR3 spells CSVGFDMLQVEAFF. The DNA of the CDR3 is TGCAGCGTTGGATTCGATATGTTGCAGGTCGAAGCTTTCTTT. The full variable domain, with the rest looked up from reference TRBV29-1 and TRBJ1-1, is SAVISQKPSRDICQRGTSLTIQCQVDSQVTMMFWYRQQPGQSLTLIATANQGSEATYESGFVIDKFPISRPNLTFSTLTVSNMSPEDSSIYLCSVGFDMLQVEAFFGQGTRLTVV.

The rearrangement joins TRBV6-2 or TRBV6-3 to TRBJ1-4; the D gene is possibly TRBD1 (6 bases). The CDR3 has 14 residues. Trimming took off 4 bases at V and 5 bases at J, with 11 bases between the two ends. Germline CDR1 reads MNHEY; CDR2 reads SVGEGT. The CDR3 reads CASSSPGVNEKLFF. The CDR3 coding sequence is TGTGCCAGCAGTTCGCCAGGGGTGAATGAAAAACTGTTTTTT.

The chain joins TRBV18 to TRBJ2-7; possibly TRBD1 for D (5 bases). The V gene lost 2 bases and the J gene lost 0 bases, with 8 bases spanning the gap. The CDR3 runs 14 residues. CDR1 is KGHSH and CDR2 is LQKENI in the germline V gene. This CDR3 reads CASSPGARSYEQYF. The CDR3 DNA sequence: TGTGCCAGCTCACCAGGGGCCCGCTCCTACGAGCAGTACTTC.

The gene calls are TRBV29-1 and TRBJ1-2; 12 bases line up with TRBD1. V trimming: 4 bases; J trimming: 4 bases; junction bases outside the gene matches: 1. CDR1 and CDR2 from the germline V gene are SQVTM and ANQGSEA. CDR3 length: 13 residues. Written as DNA, the CDR3 is TGCAGCGTTGGGGGACAGGGGGCCTATGGCTACACCTTC. Its protein is CSVGGQGAYGYTF.

J is TRBJ2-5 and V is TRBV7-6; TRBD2 matches at 8 bases. Looked up from germline, CDR1 is SGHVS and CDR2 is FNYEAQ. The CDR3 runs 16 residues. Trimming cost V 8 bases and J 5 bases; bases outside gene matches: 16. This CDR3 reads CASGGIGLAGRETQYF. In DNA, the CDR3 is TGTGCCAGCGGGGGGATTGGACTAGCCGGGCGCGAGACCCAGTACTTC.

The chain combines TRBV7-8 with TRBJ1-4; no firm D call. This CDR3 contains 14 residues. V lost 5 bases to trimming and J lost 5 bases, with 12 bases between them. The germline V gene encodes CDR1 SGHVS and CDR2 FQNEAQ. The CDR3: CASSPVGVNEKLFF. As DNA, the CDR3 is TGTGCCAGCAGCCCCGTCGGGGTAAATGAAAAACTGTTTTTT. The complete variable domain, with remaining parts taken from reference TRBV7-8 and TRBJ1-4, reads GAGVSQSPRYKVAKRGQDVALRCDPISGHVSLFWYQQALGQGPEFLTYFQNEAQLDKSGLPSDRFFAERPEGSVSTLKIQRTQQEDSAVYLCASSPVGVNEKLFFGSGTQLSVL.

The chain uses TRBV27 and TRBJ2-5; D may be TRBD2 (7 bases). Between the trimmed V and J ends, which lost 7 bases and 5 bases, there was a span of 20 bases. CDR3 length: 15 residues. Germline loops: CDR1 MNHEY, CDR2 SMNVEV (reference sequence). The CDR3 here is CASKNSVGGPETQYF. In DNA form, the CDR3 reads TGTGCCAGCAAAAACTCAGTGGGGGGGCCGGAGACCCAGTACTTC.

The chain has TRBV6-1 and TRBJ2-5, with 9 positions matching TRBD1. Germline V gene data show CDR1 as MNHNS and CDR2 as SASEGT. The V segment lost 3 bases and the J segment 5 bases; nucleotides outside the gene matches: 7. The CDR3 loop spans 15 amino acids. The CDR3 loop is CASSDRQGGSETQYF. The CDR3 DNA follows: TGTGCCAGCAGTGATCGACAGGGGGGATCGGAGACCCAGTACTTC.

This clone has just one count. The chain is built from TRBV5-6 and TRBJ1-3; D gene ambiguous. The CDR3 is 14 amino acids. V was cut by 3 bases and J by 3 bases, with 10 bases left in between. Germline CDR1 is SGHDT and CDR2 is YYEEEE. This CDR3 reads CASSSGAIGNTIYF. CDR3 coding DNA: TGTGCCAGCAGCTCGGGAGCTATTGGAAACACCATATATTTT.

This chain's CDR3 is CASSLGTGGATEAFF. In DNA, the CDR3 is TGTGCCAGCAGCTTGGGGACAGGGGGGGCCACTGAAGCTTTCTTT. The chain uses TRBV7-8 and TRBJ1-1; 11 bases are shared with TRBD1. The CDR3 is made up of 15 amino acids. Germline V gene data show CDR1 as SGHVS and CDR2 as FQNEAQ. V trimming: 3 bases; J trimming: 4 bases; junction bases outside the gene matches: 4.

This sequence joins TRBV27 and TRBJ2-1, with D perhaps TRBD1 (6 bases). Germline values: CDR1 MNHEY, CDR2 SMNVEV (reference sequence). The V gene lost 7 bases and the J gene lost 4 bases, with 11 bases spanning the gap. The CDR3 is 13 residues long. This chain's CDR3 is CASTRTVYNEQFF. Here the CDR3 DNA reads TGTGCCAGCACCCGGACAGTTTACAATGAGCAGTTCTTC.

This chain links TRBV12-5 with TRBJ2-1, with TRBD2 matching over 13 bases. Unmatched junction bases numbered 12, after V lost 5 bases and J lost 2 bases. CDR3 size: 19 residues. Looked up from germline, CDR1 is LGHNT and CDR2 is FRNRAP. CDR3 sequence: CASGIPVLAGGMAYNEQFF. CDR3 DNA: TGTGCTAGTGGTATACCGGTACTAGCGGGGGGGATGGCCTACAATGAGCAGTTCTTC.

The chain employs TRBV7-3 and TRBJ2-7, with D unresolved. V lost 2 bases to trimming and J lost 0 bases, with 11 bases between them. The CDR3 totals 15 residues. CDR1 is SGHTA and CDR2 is FQGTGA in the germline V gene. CDR3: CASSLYTANSYEQYF. CDR3 sequence (DNA): TGTGCCAGCAGCTTATATACAGCCAACTCCTACGAGCAGTACTTC.

This rearrangement joins TRBV2 to TRBJ1-5, with 7 nucleotides matching TRBD1. The CDR3 covers 15 residues. Germline values: CDR1 SNHLY, CDR2 FYNNEI. V was pared by 5 bases and J by 1 base, with 5 bases of the junction left unmatched. CDR3 region: CASSRMGQSNQPQHF. The DNA for the CDR3 is TGTGCCAGCAGTCGAATGGGACAGAGCAATCAGCCCCAGCATTTT.

The rearrangement uses TRBV15 and TRBJ2-1, with TRBD2 identical over 8 bases. Germline-derived CDR1 and CDR2 are LNHNV and YYDKDF (reference sequence). Unmatched junction bases numbered 4, after V lost 3 bases and J lost 0 bases. This CDR3 is built from 16 residues. CDR3 in DNA: TGTGCCACCAGCAGCGGCGCGGGGGGCTCCTACAATGAGCAGTTCTTC. Its translation: CATSSGAGGSYNEQFF.

This chain uses TRBV5-1 with TRBJ1-1; weak D call: TRBD1 (6 bases). Trimming took off 3 bases at V and 2 bases at J, with 20 bases between the two ends. Looked up from germline, CDR1 is SGHRS and CDR2 is YFSETQ. This CDR3 is 17 amino acids long. In DNA form, the CDR3 reads TGCGCCAGCAGCTCCTCCGGACGGATGGGGACAAACACTGAAGCTTTCTTT. Translation gives CASSSSGRMGTNTEAFF.

This chain uses TRBV19 with TRBJ2-1, with unresolved D. There are 12 residues in the CDR3. Germline V gene sequence: CDR1 LNHDA, CDR2 SQIVND (reference sequence). With 6 bases removed from V and 5 bases from J, the gap between germline ends came to 8 bases. The CDR3 nucleotides read TGTGCCAGTAGCGGGTTAGACAATGAGCAGTTCTTC. Protein: CASSGLDNEQFF.

V and J are TRBV11-2 and TRBJ2-7; TRBD1 is a possible D gene (5 bases). This CDR3 has 16 residues. The germline gives CDR1 SGHAT, CDR2 FQNNGV. Between the trimmed V and J ends, which lost 4 bases and 4 bases, there was a span of 20 bases. The CDR3 DNA sequence: TGTGCCAGCAGCTCAGCAGGGCTACGACTTGGGTACGAGCAGTACTTC. It specifies CASSSAGLRLGYEQYF.

The chain is built from TRBV9 and TRBJ2-5; 9 bases are a match to TRBD2. Unmatched junction bases numbered 3, after V lost 4 bases and J lost 5 bases. Looked up from germline, CDR1 is SGDLS and CDR2 is YYNGEE. The CDR3 has 13 amino acids. CDR3 protein: CASSWSGGETQYF. In nucleotides, the CDR3 is TGTGCCAGCAGCTGGAGCGGGGGGGAGACCCAGTACTTC.